The 28 T cell receptor beta chains below were found in one sample sequenced in a study of cytomegalovirus exposure and HLA in healthy donors. Use of 60 Vbeta and 13 Jbeta primers characterized the PCR. Libraries were prepared by immunoSEQ multiplex PCR; TCRdb keeps only in-frame clonotypes and omits some of them. This table has about 140,000 clones, more than 75% appearing once. The sample was PBMCs. Every receptor here comes from a female donor in good health and CMV-seronegative.

V and J are TRBV28 and TRBJ2-7; D is unclear. CDR1 and CDR2 (germline): MDHEN, SYDVKM. V lost 1 base and J 3 bases, leaving 4 bases between the germline ends. The CDR3 has 12 amino acids. The DNA for the CDR3 is TGTGCCAGCAGTTTATACGGCTACGAGCAGTACTTC. Translating it yields CASSLYGYEQYF.

The DNA for the CDR3 is TGTGCCAGTAGTATAGTAGCATCCCTAGCGGGGGCCTTCAGTGAGCAGTTCTTC. As protein: CASSIVASLAGAFSEQFF. The chain employs TRBV19 and TRBJ2-1; 10 positions match TRBD2. The CDR3 is 18 amino acids. The germline gives CDR1 LNHDA, CDR2 SQIVND (reference sequence). V lost 1 base and J lost 9; bases outside the gene matches: 15.

The V and J genes are TRBV14 and TRBJ1-2; 11 bases align to TRBD1. Germline V gene data show CDR1 as SGHDN and CDR2 as FVKESK. Losses at the gene ends were 3 bases for V and 8 bases for J; bases not matched to a gene: 8. The CDR3 has 15 amino acids. The CDR3 loop reads CASSHLDRGRRGYTF. CDR3 sequence (DNA): TGTGCCAGCAGCCACCTGGACAGGGGGCGCCGGGGCTACACCTTC.

The chain carries TRBV13 and TRBJ1-1, with D possibly TRBD1 on 6 matching bases. CDR1 is PRHDT and CDR2 is FYEKMQ in the germline V gene (reference sequence). The length of the CDR3 is 14 residues. Trimming pared 5 bases from V and 6 bases from J, leaving 16 bases between. CDR3 nucleotide sequence: TGTGCCAGCAGCCCTCGGGGCAGGGGCTCTGAAGCTTTCTTT. Residues: CASSPRGRGSEAFF.

This clone has a handful of counts. The chain has TRBV25-1 and TRBJ2-1; D may be TRBD2 (6 bases). The germline CDR1 and CDR2 sequences are MGHDK and SYGVNS. This CDR3 is built from 13 residues. The V and J ends lost 7 bases and 7 bases respectively, with 14 bases between them. The CDR3 coding sequence is TGTGCCAGCACCCCCACCCGGGGGAATGAGCAGTTCTTC. It yields the protein CASTPTRGNEQFF. Complete variable domain (other parts from reference TRBV25-1 and TRBJ2-1): EADIYQTPRYLVIGTGKKITLECSQTMGHDKMYWYQQDPGMELHLIHYSYGVNSTEKGDLSSESTVSRIRTEHFPLTLESARPSHTSQYLCASTPTRGNEQFFGPGTRLTVL.

V usage is TRBV6-5 and J usage is TRBJ2-3; D remains ambiguous. The V gene's germline CDR1 is MNHEY and CDR2 SVGAGI. Trimming stripped 4 bases from V and 0 bases from J, with 11 bases between. This CDR3 region has 15 residues. The CDR3 sequence: CASSSSRSSTDTQYF. In nucleotides, the CDR3 is TGTGCCAGCAGTTCCTCCAGGTCTAGCACAGATACGCAGTATTTT.

The J gene is TRBJ1-4, the V gene TRBV27; 7 nucleotides agree with TRBD1. The CDR3 has 13 residues. Losses at the gene ends were 9 bases for V and 3 bases for J; bases not matched to a gene: 4. Germline V CDR1 and CDR2: MNHEY, SMNVEV (reference sequence). This CDR3 reads CASSGGPNEKLFF. For the CDR3, the DNA is TGTGCCAGTTCAGGGGGGCCTAATGAAAAACTGTTTTTT.

This chain connects TRBV7-9 to TRBJ2-7; tentatively, D is TRBD2 (6 bases). Germline V gives CDR1 SEHNR, CDR2 FQNEAQ (reference sequence). V shed 3 bases and J shed 5 bases, with 11 bases lying between them. The CDR3 has 13 residues. The CDR3: CASSFPGADEQYF. The CDR3 nucleotides read TGTGCCAGCAGCTTTCCGGGAGCGGACGAGCAGTACTTC.

The V and J genes are TRBV5-1 and TRBJ2-7, with 9 nucleotides matching TRBD1. This CDR3 has 15 residues. The germline V gene encodes CDR1 SGHRS and CDR2 YFSETQ. The ends lost 0 bases at V and 3 bases at J; junction bases unmatched: 4. The CDR3 region is CASSLVRGQGYEQYF. The CDR3 DNA reads as TGCGCCAGCAGCTTGGTGCGGGGACAGGGCTACGAGCAGTACTTC.

The rearrangement joins TRBV5-1 to TRBJ2-5, with 7 bases lining up with TRBD1. Germline trimming cut 5 bases from V and 4 bases from J; bases unmatched to any gene: 5. CDR3 length: 13 amino acids. Germline V gene sequence: CDR1 SGHRS, CDR2 YFSETQ. CDR3 DNA sequence: TGCGCCAGCAGACCTACAGGGGTAGAGACCCAGTACTTC. Translating it yields CASRPTGVETQYF. The variable domain in full, with the rest retrieved from reference TRBV5-1 and TRBJ2-5, is KAGVTQTPRYLIKTRGQQVTLSCSPISGHRSVSWYQQTPGQGLQFLFEYFSETQRNKGNFPGRFSGRQFSNSRSEMNVSTLELGDSALYLCASRPTGVETQYFGPGTRLLVL.

The V call is TRBV30, the J call TRBJ1-2; tentative D call: TRBD1 (5 bases). CDR1 and CDR2 (germline): GTSNPN, SVGIG (reference sequence). With 0 bases removed from V and 4 bases from J, the gap between germline ends came to 18 bases. The CDR3 is made up of 16 amino acids. This chain's CDR3 is CAWSVLRSGSGYGYTF. In nucleotides, the CDR3 is TGTGCCTGGAGTGTACTACGGTCAGGGTCCGGCTATGGCTACACCTTC.

V is TRBV27 and J is TRBJ2-1, with D tentatively TRBD1 (6 bases). CDR1 and CDR2 (germline): MNHEY, SMNVEV (reference sequence). The CDR3 sequence is 14 residues long. V lost 6 bases, J lost 2 bases, and 11 bases lay in between. CDR3 protein: CASSQGTTYNEQFF. CDR3 sequence (DNA): TGTGCCAGCAGCCAGGGGACCACCTACAATGAGCAGTTCTTC.

This chain links TRBV18 with TRBJ1-2; D perhaps matches TRBD1 (6 bases). V was clipped by 3 bases and J by 4 bases, with 12 bases between them. From germline, CDR1 is KGHSH and CDR2 LQKENI. The CDR3 consists of 14 residues. The CDR3 region is CASSPQDRSYGYTF. CDR3 nucleotides: TGTGCCAGCTCACCCCAGGACAGAAGCTATGGCTACACCTTC. Drawing the rest from reference TRBV18 and TRBJ1-2, the complete variable domain is NAGVMQNPRHLVRRRGQEARLRCSPMKGHSHVYWYRQLPEEGLKFMVYLQKENIIDESGMPKERFSAEFPKEGPSILRIQQVVRGDSAAYFCASSPQDRSYGYTFGSGTRLTVV.

V and J are TRBV28 and TRBJ2-2; 8 bases map to TRBD2. Germline-derived CDR1 and CDR2 are MDHEN and SYDVKM. The CDR3 spans 16 residues. V was clipped by 6 bases and J by 5 bases; unmatched bases: 11. DNA for the CDR3: TGTGCCAGCAGCCCAGGCGGGAGGTCACGGACCGGGGAGCTGTTTTTT. It is translated as CASSPGGRSRTGELFF.

This chain uses TRBV2 with TRBJ1-4; the match to TRBD1 covers 9 bases. V lost 5 bases, J lost 7 bases, and 17 bases stayed unmatched. This CDR3 is built from 18 residues. Looked up from germline, CDR1 is SNHLY and CDR2 is FYNNEI. CDR3 loop: CASSPVGTGYSHGEKLFF. The CDR3 region has the DNA TGTGCCAGCAGTCCCGTGGGGACAGGGTATAGTCACGGTGAAAAACTGTTTTTT.

This clone turned up a few times. The CDR3 sequence: CSVRTGALEAFF. The CDR3 coding sequence is TGCAGCGTTCGGACAGGGGCCCTTGAAGCTTTCTTT. The chain joins TRBV29-1 to TRBJ1-1; 9 nucleotides agree with TRBD1. Germline loops: CDR1 SQVTM, CDR2 ANQGSEA. Trimming cost V 5 bases and J 7 bases; bases outside gene matches: 5. There are 12 residues in the CDR3.

The V call is TRBV5-6, the J call TRBJ2-5, with 8 positions matching TRBD2. Germline V gene sequence: CDR1 SGHDT, CDR2 YYEEEE. There are 15 residues in the CDR3. V was pared by 1 base and J by 2 bases, with 4 bases of the junction left unmatched. The CDR3 is CASSLWGLVQETQYF. The CDR3, as DNA: TGTGCCAGCAGCTTGTGGGGACTAGTTCAAGAGACCCAGTACTTC.

This clone was counted only a few times. This sequence joins TRBV6-1 and TRBJ2-7; 7 bases agree with TRBD1. The CDR3 runs 12 residues. V lost 6 bases to trimming and J lost 4 bases; unmatched junction nucleotides: 3. Germline assignment: CDR1 MNHNS and CDR2 SASEGT. The CDR3 DNA follows: TGTGCCAGCAGACAGACAGGGTACGAGCAGTACTTC. Translation: CASRQTGYEQYF.

The chain links TRBV19 to TRBJ1-5; D gene ambiguous. This CDR3 contains 13 residues. The germline V and J ends were trimmed by 5 bases and 4 bases, with 9 bases remaining between them. Germline CDR1 and CDR2: LNHDA and SQIVND (reference sequence). The chain's CDR3 is CASSPSRNQPQHF. In nucleotides, the CDR3 is TGTGCCAGTAGTCCATCTCGGAATCAGCCCCAGCATTTT.

The rearrangement joins TRBV25-1 to TRBJ1-1; D remains unclear. This CDR3 spans 13 amino acids. In germline, CDR1 is MGHDK, CDR2 SYGVNS. The V end was cut by 5 bases, the J end by 1 base, with 8 bases between. The CDR3 loop reads CASSLSRNTEAFF. CDR3 in DNA: TGTGCCAGCAGTTTGTCGAGGAACACTGAAGCTTTCTTT.

The chain combines TRBV4-1 with TRBJ2-3; D perhaps matches TRBD2 (6 bases). The CDR3 runs 15 residues. Germline values: CDR1 MGHRA, CDR2 YSYEKL. Trimming stripped 0 bases from V and 1 base from J, with 8 bases between. CDR3 nucleotide sequence: TGCGCCAGCAGCCAAGATGGCGGGGGCACAGATACGCAGTATTTT. This sequence encodes CASSQDGGGTDTQYF.

The chain has TRBV6-5 and TRBJ2-1; perhaps TRBD2 as D (6 bases). The germline CDR1 and CDR2 sequences are MNHEY and SVGAGI. V was clipped by 5 bases and J by 4 bases, with 15 bases between them. The CDR3 has 15 residues. CDR3 DNA sequence: TGTGCCAGCAGTCTGACAGTCGCGGGATACAATGAGCAGTTCTTC. Protein product: CASSLTVAGYNEQFF.

The chain has TRBV6-5 and TRBJ2-7, with TRBD2 identical over 7 bases. Trimming removed 6 bases from V and 0 bases from J; junction bases left unmatched: 8. This CDR3 has 15 amino acids. Germline V CDR1 and CDR2: MNHEY, SVGAGI. The chain's CDR3 is CASSPSSGSSYEQYF. The CDR3 DNA reads TGTGCCAGCAGCCCCTCTAGCGGAAGCTCCTACGAGCAGTACTTC.

V gene TRBV19 combines with J gene TRBJ1-1, with D unresolved. The V end lost 4 bases, the J end lost 4 bases, and 13 bases lay between the germline ends. This CDR3 comprises 14 residues. Germline V gene sequence: CDR1 LNHDA, CDR2 SQIVND (reference sequence). This CDR3 reads CASSTFRRGTEAFF. The CDR3 DNA reads TGTGCCAGTAGTACCTTCCGTCGGGGCACTGAAGCTTTCTTT.

The chain links TRBV7-2 to TRBJ2-5; 12 positions match TRBD2. TRBJ2-7 matches the DNA end more closely, so the J call is doubtful. Germline V CDR1 and CDR2: SGHTA, FQGNSA. CDR3 length: 17 residues. The CDR3 bases are TGTGCCAGCAGCCACTGGGGACTAGCGGGTAAAACCTACGAGCAGTACTTC. This gives the protein CASSHWGLAGKTYEQYF.

The rearrangement joins TRBV28 to TRBJ1-2, with a possible D match to TRBD1 (5 bases). Per the germline V gene, CDR1 is MDHEN and CDR2 is SYDVKM. This CDR3 has 14 amino acids. The V gene lost 7 bases and the J gene lost 2 bases, with 14 bases spanning the gap. CDR3 protein: CASNEGGGNYGYTF. The CDR3 coding sequence is TGTGCCAGCAATGAGGGCGGGGGGAACTATGGCTACACCTTC.

To note about this clone: The sample contains more than one DNA sequence encoding this CDR3. The rearrangement uses TRBV7-3 and TRBJ2-7, with 8 bases identical to TRBD1. CDR1 and CDR2 (germline): SGHTA, FQGTGA. V was pared by 2 bases and J by 7 bases, with 4 bases of the junction left unmatched. The CDR3 runs 13 residues. The CDR3 nucleotides read TGTGCCAGCAGCTTATCCGGGACAGGAGAGCAGTACTTC. It encodes CASSLSGTGEQYF.

This clone was seen just once. It is unclear where the CDR3 begins or ends on the DNA, so no DNA is shown, and the CDR3 is as TCRdb lists it. The chain carries TRBV25-1 and TRBJ1-2. The CDR3 adds up to 14 amino acids, both ends counted. CDR1 MGHDK and CDR2 SYGVNS come from the germline V gene. CDR3 amino acids: CASSDWGPGNGYPF.